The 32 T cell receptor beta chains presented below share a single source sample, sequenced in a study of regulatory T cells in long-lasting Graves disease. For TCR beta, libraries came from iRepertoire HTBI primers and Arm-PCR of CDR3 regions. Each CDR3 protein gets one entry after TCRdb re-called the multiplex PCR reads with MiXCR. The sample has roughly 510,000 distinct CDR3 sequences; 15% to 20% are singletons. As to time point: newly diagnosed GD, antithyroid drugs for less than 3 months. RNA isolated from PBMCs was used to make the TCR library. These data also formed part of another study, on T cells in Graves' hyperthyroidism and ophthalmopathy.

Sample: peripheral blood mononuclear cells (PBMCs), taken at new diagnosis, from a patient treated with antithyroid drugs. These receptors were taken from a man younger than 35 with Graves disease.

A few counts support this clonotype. The CDR3 DNA is TGTGCCACCAGCGGGGCGGGCAGATTTTTGAACACTGAAGCTTTCTTT. It specifies CATSGAGRFLNTEAFF. V is TRBV15 and J is TRBJ1-1; possible D gene TRBD1, 5 bases. The germline gives CDR1 LNHNV, CDR2 YYDKDF (reference sequence). This CDR3 contains 16 residues. Trimming took off 5 bases at V and 0 bases at J, with 16 bases between the two ends.

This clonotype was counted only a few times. DNA of the CDR3: TGTGCCAGCAGCTTAAAGCAGTCCGGGACAGGGGGCCTGGAGCAGTACTTC. Amino acids: CASSLKQSGTGGLEQYF. The chain recombines TRBV7-3 with TRBJ2-7, with TRBD1 identical over 12 bases. The CDR3 contains 17 residues. J gave up 7 bases and V 1 base, and 11 bases lay outside the gene matches. The germline V gene encodes CDR1 SGHTA and CDR2 FQGTGA.

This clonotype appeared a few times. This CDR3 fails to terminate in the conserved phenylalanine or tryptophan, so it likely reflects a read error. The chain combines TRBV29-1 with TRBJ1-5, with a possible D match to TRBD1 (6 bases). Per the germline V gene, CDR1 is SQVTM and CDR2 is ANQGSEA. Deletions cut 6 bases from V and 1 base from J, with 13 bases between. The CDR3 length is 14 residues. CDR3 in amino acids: CSVLIGTSNQPQHS. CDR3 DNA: TGCAGCGTACTTATAGGGACAAGCAATCAGCCCCAGCATTCT.

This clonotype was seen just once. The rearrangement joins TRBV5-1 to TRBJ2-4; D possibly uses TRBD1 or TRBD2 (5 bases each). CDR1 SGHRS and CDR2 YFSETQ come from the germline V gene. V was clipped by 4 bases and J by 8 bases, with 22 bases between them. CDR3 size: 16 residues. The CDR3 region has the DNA TGCGCCAGCAGCGACGACGGGCGAGGGTCAGGGTACATTCAGTACTTC. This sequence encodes CASSDDGRGSGYIQYF.

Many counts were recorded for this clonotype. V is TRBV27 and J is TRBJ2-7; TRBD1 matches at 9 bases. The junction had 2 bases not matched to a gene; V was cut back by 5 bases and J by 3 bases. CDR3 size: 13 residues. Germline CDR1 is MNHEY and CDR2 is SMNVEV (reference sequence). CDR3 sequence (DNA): TGTGCCAGCAGTCGGACAGGGGTCTACGAGCAGTACTTC. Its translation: CASSRTGVYEQYF.

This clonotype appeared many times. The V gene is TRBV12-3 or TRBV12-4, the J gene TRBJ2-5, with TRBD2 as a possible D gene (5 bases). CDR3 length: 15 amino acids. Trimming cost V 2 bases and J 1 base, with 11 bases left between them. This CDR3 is CASSLRSGLQETQYF. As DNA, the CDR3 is TGTGCCAGCAGTTTACGCAGCGGCCTCCAAGAGACCCAGTACTTC.

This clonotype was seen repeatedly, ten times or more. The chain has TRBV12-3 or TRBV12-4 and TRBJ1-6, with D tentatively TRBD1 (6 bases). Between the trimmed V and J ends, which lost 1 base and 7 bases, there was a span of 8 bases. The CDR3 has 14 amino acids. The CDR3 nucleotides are TGTGCCAGCAGTTTAGGGACAGCAAATTCACCCCTCCACTTT. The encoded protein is CASSLGTANSPLHF.

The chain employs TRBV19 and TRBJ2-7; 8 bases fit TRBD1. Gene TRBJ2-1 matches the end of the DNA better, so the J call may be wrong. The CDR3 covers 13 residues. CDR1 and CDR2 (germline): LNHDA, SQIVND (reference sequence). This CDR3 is CASTQTGANEQFF. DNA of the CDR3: TGTGCCAGTACCCAGACAGGGGCCAATGAGCAGTTCTTC.

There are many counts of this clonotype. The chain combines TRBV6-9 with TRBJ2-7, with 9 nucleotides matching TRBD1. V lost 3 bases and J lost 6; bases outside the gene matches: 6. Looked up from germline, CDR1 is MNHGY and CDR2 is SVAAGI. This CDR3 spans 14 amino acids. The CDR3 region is CASSYGTGFSEQYF. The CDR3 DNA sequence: TGTGCCAGCAGTTACGGGACAGGGTTCTCCGAGCAGTACTTC.

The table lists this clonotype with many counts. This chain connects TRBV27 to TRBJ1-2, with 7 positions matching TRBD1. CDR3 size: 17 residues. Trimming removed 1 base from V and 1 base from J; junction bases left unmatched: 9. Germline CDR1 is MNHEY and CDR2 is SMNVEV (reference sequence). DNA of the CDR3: TGTGCCAGCAGTTTATTGGCCGGGACAGAGAATAACTATGGCTACACCTTC. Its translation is CASSLLAGTENNYGYTF.

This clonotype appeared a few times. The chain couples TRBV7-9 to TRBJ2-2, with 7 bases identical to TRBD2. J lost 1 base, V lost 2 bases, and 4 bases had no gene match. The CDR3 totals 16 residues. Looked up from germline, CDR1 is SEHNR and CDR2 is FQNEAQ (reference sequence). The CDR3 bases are TGTGCCAGCAGCTTAAGGTCTAGCGGGAACACCGGGGAGCTGTTTTTT. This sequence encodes CASSLRSSGNTGELFF.

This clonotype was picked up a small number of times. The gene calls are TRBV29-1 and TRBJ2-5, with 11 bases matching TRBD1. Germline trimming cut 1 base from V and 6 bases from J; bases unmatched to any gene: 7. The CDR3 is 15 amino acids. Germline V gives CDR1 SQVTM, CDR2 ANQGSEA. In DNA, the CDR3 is TGCAGCGTTGAAGGCGGGGACAGGGGGAGGAAGACCCAGTACTTC. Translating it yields CSVEGGDRGRKTQYF. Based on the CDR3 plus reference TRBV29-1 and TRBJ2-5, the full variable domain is SAVISQKPSRDICQRGTSLTIQCQVDSQVTMMFWYRQQPGQSLTLIATANQGSEATYESGFVIDKFPISRPNLTFSTLTVSNMSPEDSSIYLCSVEGGDRGRKTQYFGPGTRLLVL.

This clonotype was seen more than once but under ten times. CDR3 in amino acids: CASSLRRSSGANVLTF. The CDR3 DNA is TGTGCCAGCAGCTTAAGGCGGTCCTCTGGGGCCAACGTCCTGACTTTC. The chain is built from TRBV7-9 and TRBJ2-6; D remains ambiguous. The germline V gene has CDR1 SEHNR and CDR2 FQNEAQ (reference sequence). This CDR3 spans 16 amino acids. The V gene lost 2 bases and the J gene lost 0 bases, with 8 bases spanning the gap.

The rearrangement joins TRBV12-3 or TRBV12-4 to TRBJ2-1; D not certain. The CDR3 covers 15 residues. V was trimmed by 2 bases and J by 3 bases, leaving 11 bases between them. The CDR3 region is CASSLLSTLYNEQFF. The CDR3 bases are TGTGCCAGCAGTTTACTGTCTACCCTCTACAATGAGCAGTTCTTC.

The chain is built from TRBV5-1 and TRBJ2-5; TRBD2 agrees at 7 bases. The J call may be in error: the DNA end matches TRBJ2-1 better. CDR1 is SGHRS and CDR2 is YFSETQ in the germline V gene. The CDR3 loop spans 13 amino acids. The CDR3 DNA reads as TGCGCCAGCTGGGGAGGGCCCCAAGAGACCCAGTTCTTC. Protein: CASWGGPQETQFF.

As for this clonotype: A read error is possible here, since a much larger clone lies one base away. The CDR3 sequence is CSAPIGRPSNQPQHF. Here the CDR3 DNA reads TGCAGTGCCCCCATCGGACGGCCGAGCAATCAGCCCCAGCATTTT. This chain connects TRBV20-1 to TRBJ1-5, with D unresolved. Between the trimmed V and J ends, which lost 6 bases and 1 base, there was a span of 16 bases. Germline values: CDR1 DFQATT, CDR2 SNEGSKA (reference sequence). This CDR3 is built from 15 residues.

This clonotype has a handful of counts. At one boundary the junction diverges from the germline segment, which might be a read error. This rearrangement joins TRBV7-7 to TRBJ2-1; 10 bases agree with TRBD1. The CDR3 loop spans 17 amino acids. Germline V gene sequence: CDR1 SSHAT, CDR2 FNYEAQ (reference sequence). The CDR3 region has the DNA TGTGCTAGCAGCTCCCAGCCCGGGACAGGGGCATCTAATGAGCAGTTCTTC. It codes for CASSSQPGTGASNEQFF.

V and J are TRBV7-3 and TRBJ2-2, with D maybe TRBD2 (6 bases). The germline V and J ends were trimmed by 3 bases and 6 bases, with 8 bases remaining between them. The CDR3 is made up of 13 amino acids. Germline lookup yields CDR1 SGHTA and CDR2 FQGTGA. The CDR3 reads CASSFSSAGELFF. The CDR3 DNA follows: TGTGCCAGCAGCTTCTCTAGCGCCGGGGAGCTGTTTTTT.

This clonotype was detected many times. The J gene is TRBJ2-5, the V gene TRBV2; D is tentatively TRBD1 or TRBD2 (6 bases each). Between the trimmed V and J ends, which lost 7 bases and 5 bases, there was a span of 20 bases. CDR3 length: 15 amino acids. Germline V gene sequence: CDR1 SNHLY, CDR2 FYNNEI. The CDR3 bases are TGTGCCAGCACCGGGGAGAGGGGGGCCGGGGAGACCCAGTACTTC. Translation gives CASTGERGAGETQYF. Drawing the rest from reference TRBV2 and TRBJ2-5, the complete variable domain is EPEVTQTPSHQVTQMGQEVILRCVPISNHLYFYWYRQILGQKVEFLVSFYNNEISEKSEIFDDQFSVERPDGSNFTLKIRSTKLEDSAMYFCASTGERGAGETQYFGPGTRLLVL.

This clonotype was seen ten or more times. This CDR3 is CASNWRGNTEAFF. DNA for the CDR3: TGTGCCAGCAACTGGCGGGGGAACACTGAAGCTTTCTTT. The chain couples TRBV2 to TRBJ1-1; no reliable D call. The germline gives CDR1 SNHLY, CDR2 FYNNEI. Between the trimmed V and J ends, which lost 7 bases and 1 base, there was a span of 10 bases. This CDR3 has 13 residues. The variable domain in full, completed from reference TRBV2 and TRBJ1-1, reads EPEVTQTPSHQVTQMGQEVILRCVPISNHLYFYWYRQILGQKVEFLVSFYNNEISEKSEIFDDQFSVERPDGSNFTLKIRSTKLEDSAMYFCASNWRGNTEAFFGQGTRLTVV.

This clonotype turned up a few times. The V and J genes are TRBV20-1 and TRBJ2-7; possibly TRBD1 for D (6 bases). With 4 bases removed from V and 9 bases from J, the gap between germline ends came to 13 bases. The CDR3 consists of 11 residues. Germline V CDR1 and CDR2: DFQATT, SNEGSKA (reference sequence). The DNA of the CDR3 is TGCAGTGCTATCTCCCAGACAGGGCAGTACTTC. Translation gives CSAISQTGQYF.

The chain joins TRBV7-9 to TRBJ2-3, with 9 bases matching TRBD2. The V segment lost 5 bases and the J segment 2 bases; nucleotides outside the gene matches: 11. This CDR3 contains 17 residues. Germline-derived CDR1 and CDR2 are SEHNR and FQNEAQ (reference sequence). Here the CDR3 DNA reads TGTGCCAGCAGCACCTGGACTAGCGACATCCACACAGATACGCAGTATTTT. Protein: CASSTWTSDIHTDTQYF. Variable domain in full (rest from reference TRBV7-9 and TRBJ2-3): DTGVSQNPRHKITKRGQNVTFRCDPISEHNRLYWYRQTLGQGPEFLTYFQNEAQLEKSRLLSDRFSAERPKGSFSTLEIQRTEQGDSAMYLCASSTWTSDIHTDTQYFGPGTRLTVL.

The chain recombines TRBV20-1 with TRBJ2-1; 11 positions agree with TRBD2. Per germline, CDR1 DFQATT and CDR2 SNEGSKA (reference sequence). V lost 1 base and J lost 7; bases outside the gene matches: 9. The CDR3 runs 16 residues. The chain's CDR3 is CSARGPLAGEINEQFF. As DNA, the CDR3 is TGCAGTGCTAGAGGTCCACTAGCGGGAGAAATTAATGAGCAGTTCTTC.

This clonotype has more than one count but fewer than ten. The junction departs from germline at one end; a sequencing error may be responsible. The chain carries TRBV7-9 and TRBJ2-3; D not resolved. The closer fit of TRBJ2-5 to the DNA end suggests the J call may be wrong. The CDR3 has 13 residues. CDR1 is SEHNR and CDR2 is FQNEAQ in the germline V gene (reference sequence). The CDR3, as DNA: TGTGCCAGCAGCTTTTCCCCGAAAGATACCCAGTACTTC. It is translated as CASSFSPKDTQYF.

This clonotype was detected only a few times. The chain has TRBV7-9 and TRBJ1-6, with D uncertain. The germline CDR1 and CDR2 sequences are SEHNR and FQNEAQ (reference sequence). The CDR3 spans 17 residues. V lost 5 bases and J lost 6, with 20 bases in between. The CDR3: CASSPTSYETSNSPLHF. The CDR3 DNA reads TGTGCCAGCAGCCCTACTAGTTATGAGACCTCTAATTCACCCCTCCACTTT.

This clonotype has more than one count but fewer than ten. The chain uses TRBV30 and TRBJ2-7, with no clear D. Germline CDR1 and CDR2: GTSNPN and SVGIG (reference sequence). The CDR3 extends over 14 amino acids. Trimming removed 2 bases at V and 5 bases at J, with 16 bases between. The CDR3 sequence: CAWSLGSPANEQYF. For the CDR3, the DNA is TGTGCCTGGAGTTTGGGCTCCCCGGCTAACGAGCAGTACTTC.

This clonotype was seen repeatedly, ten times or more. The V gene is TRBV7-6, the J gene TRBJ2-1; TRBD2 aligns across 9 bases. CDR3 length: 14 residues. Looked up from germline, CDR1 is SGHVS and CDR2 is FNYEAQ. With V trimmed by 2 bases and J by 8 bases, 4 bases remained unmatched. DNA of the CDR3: TGTGCCAGCAGCTTAACCGGGACTAGCTATGAGCAGTTCTTC. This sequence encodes CASSLTGTSYEQFF.

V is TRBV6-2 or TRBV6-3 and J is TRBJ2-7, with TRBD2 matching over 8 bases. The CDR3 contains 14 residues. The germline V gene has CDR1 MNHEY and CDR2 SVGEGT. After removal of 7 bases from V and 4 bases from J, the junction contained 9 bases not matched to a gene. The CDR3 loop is CASKRTGTRYEQYF. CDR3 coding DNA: TGTGCCAGCAAACGAACCGGGACTAGGTACGAGCAGTACTTC.

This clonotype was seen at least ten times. The CDR3 reads CSAYGASEQFF. In nucleotides, the CDR3 is TGCAGTGCTTACGGGGCGAGTGAGCAGTTCTTC. The genes are TRBV20-1 and TRBJ2-1; TRBD1 or TRBD2 may be the D gene (5 bases each). Trimming took off 5 bases at V and 9 bases at J, with 11 bases between the two ends. Germline loops: CDR1 DFQATT, CDR2 SNEGSKA (reference sequence). The CDR3 has 11 residues.

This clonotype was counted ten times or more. The chain's CDR3 is CASSYGTSGVYNEQFF. The CDR3 nucleotides read TGTGCCAGCAGCTACGGGACTAGCGGAGTATACAATGAGCAGTTCTTC. This chain joins TRBV11-1 and TRBJ2-1; TRBD2 matches 11 bases. This CDR3 has 16 amino acids. Trimming at V came to 4 bases and at J to 4 bases, leaving 6 bases not matched to a gene. CDR1 SGHAT and CDR2 FQDESV come from the germline V gene (reference sequence). The full variable domain, with the rest looked up from reference TRBV11-1 and TRBJ2-1, is EAEVAQSPRYKITEKSQAVAFWCDPISGHATLYWYRQILGQGPELLVQFQDESVVDDSQLPKDRFSAERLKGVDSTLKIQPAELGDSAMYLCASSYGTSGVYNEQFFGPGTRLTVL.

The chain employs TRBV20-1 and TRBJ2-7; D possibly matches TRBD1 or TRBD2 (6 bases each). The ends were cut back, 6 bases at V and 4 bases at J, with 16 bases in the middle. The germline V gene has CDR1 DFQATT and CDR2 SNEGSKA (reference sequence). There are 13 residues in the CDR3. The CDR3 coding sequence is TGCAGTGCCCAAGAGGGGGGTACATACGAGCAGTACTTC. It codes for CSAQEGGTYEQYF.

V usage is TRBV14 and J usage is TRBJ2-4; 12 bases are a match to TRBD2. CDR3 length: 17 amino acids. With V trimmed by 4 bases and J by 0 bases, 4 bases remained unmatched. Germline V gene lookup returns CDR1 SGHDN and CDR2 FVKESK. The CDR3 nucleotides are TGTGCCAGCAGCCCGGGACTAGCGGGCCTAGCCAAAAACATTCAGTACTTC. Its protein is CASSPGLAGLAKNIQYF. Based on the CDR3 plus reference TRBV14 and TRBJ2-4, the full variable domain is EAGVTQFPSHSVIEKGQTVTLRCDPISGHDNLYWYRRVMGKEIKFLLHFVKESKQDESGMPNNRFLAERTGGTYSTLKVQPAELEDSGVYFCASSPGLAGLAKNIQYFGAGTRLSVL.